Each of the 26 T cell receptor beta chains below was sequenced from the same sample in a study of shared clonotypes between healthy human individuals (TCRdb year 2020). Libraries were prepared through the immunoSEQ multiplex PCR assay. Entries here come from immuneACCESS through TCRdb and include only in-frame sequences with V and J called. Some clones fail to appear in such tables; in the studies checked, an unresolved V gene covers under half of the shortfall, and the cause of the remainder is unknown. For this sample the table gives 90,000 to 120,000 clones, of which under 70% were detected only once. Of the sample, almost 25% falls within the top ten clones. The sequencing sample was made of memory CD8+ T cells sorted from blood. The cell subset or site label, as the study defines it: CD45RO+ cells pooled with CCR7-negative TemRA cells. The origin of the receptors is a woman under 40 in good health.

The chain uses TRBV10-3 and TRBJ1-1; the D is unclear. Trimming took off 0 bases at V and 1 base at J, with 9 bases between the two ends. Germline assignment: CDR1 ENHRY and CDR2 SYGVKD. The CDR3 covers 15 residues. The CDR3 coding sequence is TGTGCCATCAGTGAGTCGGGCCCAGGGAACACTGAAGCTTTCTTT. It translates to CAISESGPGNTEAFF.

The V call is TRBV1, the J call TRBJ2-2; TRBD2, the table's D call, lacks a check against the DNA. TRBV1 is marked as a pseudogene. The CDR3 has 15 amino acids. For the CDR3, the DNA is TGCACCAGCAGCCAAGGTGGGAGAGCCACCGGGGAGCTGTTTTTT. It translates to CTSSQGGRATGELFF.

V usage is TRBV2 and J usage is TRBJ2-1, with D maybe TRBD2 (6 bases). The ends were cut back, 1 base at V and 3 bases at J, with 10 bases in the middle. This CDR3 has 15 amino acids. The germline CDR1 and CDR2 sequences are SNHLY and FYNNEI. CDR3 residues: CASSEGVADYNEQFF. The CDR3, as DNA: TGTGCCAGCAGTGAAGGGGTAGCGGACTACAATGAGCAGTTCTTC. Filled out from reference TRBV2 and TRBJ2-1, the complete variable domain reads EPEVTQTPSHQVTQMGQEVILRCVPISNHLYFYWYRQILGQKVEFLVSFYNNEISEKSEIFDDQFSVERPDGSNFTLKIRSTKLEDSAMYFCASSEGVADYNEQFFGPGTRLTVL.

This clone occurred once. Here the CDR3 reads CASSSRRTGGYEQYF. CDR3 bases: TGTGCCAGCAGCTCCCGCCGGACAGGGGGGTACGAGCAGTACTTC. The genes are TRBV7-8 and TRBJ2-7; TRBD1 aligns across 10 bases. V lost 4 bases, J lost 4 bases, and 7 bases stayed unmatched. The germline gives CDR1 SGHVS, CDR2 FQNEAQ. CDR3 length: 15 residues. The whole variable domain, filled in from reference TRBV7-8 and TRBJ2-7, reads GAGVSQSPRYKVAKRGQDVALRCDPISGHVSLFWYQQALGQGPEFLTYFQNEAQLDKSGLPSDRFFAERPEGSVSTLKIQRTQQEDSAVYLCASSSRRTGGYEQYFGPGTRLTVT.

The V gene is TRBV2, the J gene TRBJ2-7; either TRBD1 or TRBD2 may supply D (5 bases each). Germline CDR1 is SNHLY and CDR2 is FYNNEI. Trimming left V 11 bases short and J 3 bases short, with 20 bases between. CDR3 length: 14 amino acids. As DNA, the CDR3 is TGTGCCGCAGCACTATCGGGACGAAGCTACGAGCAGTACTTC. Translated, it gives CAAALSGRSYEQYF.

This clone was seen a few times. The CDR3 end shows no conserved phenylalanine or tryptophan, and so a read error is likely. The limits of the CDR3 on the DNA are not certain, so only TCRdb's listed CDR3 is given. The V gene is TRBV4-3, the J gene TRBJ2-6; the table's D call of TRBD2 was not tested on the DNA. Germline-derived CDR1 and CDR2 are LGHNA and YSLEER. From its first to its last residue, the CDR3 has 12 amino acids. CDR3 amino acids: CASSILAGRHKV.

This clone was counted a single time. The genes are TRBV5-4 and TRBJ2-5; D is unclear. Germline V gene lookup returns CDR1 SGHNT and CDR2 YYREEE (reference sequence). With 2 bases removed from V and 2 bases from J, the gap between germline ends came to 10 bases. The CDR3 contains 14 residues. The CDR3 bases are TGTGCCAGCAGCTTCCGGCAGAAACAAGAGACCCAGTACTTC. It codes for CASSFRQKQETQYF.

The rearrangement uses TRBV7-1 and TRBJ2-2; 10 nucleotides line up with TRBD2. TRBV7-1 has ORF status, its function being uncertain. V was clipped by 6 bases and J by 6 bases; unmatched bases: 10. The CDR3 contains 16 residues. The CDR3, as DNA: TGTGCCAGCAGAACGAAGCGGGAGGGCCTGTCCGGGGAGCTGTTTTTT. Protein product: CASRTKREGLSGELFF.

This clone was recorded once. The J gene is TRBJ2-1, the V gene TRBV29-1, with D tentatively TRBD2 (6 bases). CDR1 is SQVTM, CDR2 ANQGSEA, per germline. V was trimmed by 4 bases and J by 7 bases, leaving 14 bases between them. The CDR3 totals 13 residues. As DNA, the CDR3 is TGCAGCGTTGGACAACTAAGCGGGAATGAGCAGTTCTTC. Its translation is CSVGQLSGNEQFF.

A word on this clone: Possible read error: a much larger clone is one base away. The chain couples TRBV6-1 to TRBJ2-3; D may be TRBD2 (5 bases). The CDR3 length is 16 residues. Trimming pared 1 base from V and 6 bases from J, leaving 17 bases between. From germline, CDR1 is MNHNS and CDR2 SASEGT. CDR3 loop: CASSEGGLVLDDTQYF. CDR3 sequence (DNA): TGTGCCAGCAGTGAAGGAGGACTCGTACTAGATGATACGCAGTATTTT.

V gene TRBV21-1 combines with J gene TRBJ1-3. TRBV21-1 is reported as a pseudogene. CDR3 size: 14 residues. Here the CDR3 DNA reads TGTGCCAGCAGGGGGGTATGGGTCGGAAACACCATATATTTT. Translated, it gives CASRGVWVGNTIYF.

This chain uses TRBV14 with TRBJ2-7; 7 positions match TRBD2. The CDR3 is 15 residues long. Germline V gene data show CDR1 as SGHDN and CDR2 as FVKESK. V trimming: 1 base; J trimming: 3 bases; junction bases outside the gene matches: 6. The CDR3 DNA reads as TGTGCCAGCAGCCAAGGGAGCGGGGACGGCTACGAGCAGTACTTC. Its translation: CASSQGSGDGYEQYF.

This clone was detected only a few times. The rearrangement joins TRBV5-1 to TRBJ2-7; possible D gene TRBD1, 5 bases. Trimming removed 2 bases from V and 2 bases from J, with 11 bases in between. This CDR3 has 14 amino acids. Germline V lookup: CDR1 SGHRS, CDR2 YFSETQ. Written as DNA, the CDR3 is TGCGCCAGCAGCTTATCACAGGCGACCTACGAGCAGTACTTC. This encodes CASSLSQATYEQYF.

The chain uses TRBV2 and TRBJ2-7; 10 nucleotides match TRBD1. The CDR3 has 16 residues. The germline V gene encodes CDR1 SNHLY and CDR2 FYNNEI. With 6 bases clipped from V and 2 bases from J, the junction kept 10 bases outside the gene matches. The DNA of the CDR3 is TGTGCCAGCAGATTCGTTCCAGGACAGGGGGCCTACGAGCAGTACTTC. It translates to CASRFVPGQGAYEQYF.

The chain uses TRBV19 and TRBJ1-3; no clear D gene. From germline, CDR1 is LNHDA and CDR2 SQIVND (reference sequence). The CDR3 covers 19 residues. Trimming removed 5 bases at V and 0 bases at J, with 23 bases between. CDR3 amino acids: CASSAWVGIGPYSGNTIYF. The CDR3 DNA reads TGTGCCAGTAGTGCCTGGGTCGGGATCGGCCCGTACTCTGGAAACACCATATATTTT. The entire variable domain, with the rest obtained from reference TRBV19 and TRBJ1-3, is as follows: DGGITQSPKYLFRKEGQNVTLSCEQNLNHDAMYWYRQDPGQGLRLIYYSQIVNDFQKGDIAEGYSVSREKKESFPLTVTSAQKNPTAFYLCASSAWVGIGPYSGNTIYFGEGSWLTVV.

The rearrangement links TRBV6-5 to TRBJ2-5; TRBD2 agrees at 13 bases. Germline V gene data show CDR1 as MNHEY and CDR2 as SVGAGI. Trimming took 2 bases from V and 5 from J; bases not matched to a gene: 2. The CDR3 runs to 15 residues. Written as DNA, the CDR3 is TGTGCCAGCAGTTACGGACTAGCGGGAGTGGAGACCCAGTACTTC. As protein: CASSYGLAGVETQYF.

The chain has TRBV13 and TRBJ1-2, with TRBD1 as a possible D gene (5 bases). CDR3 length: 11 residues. The germline CDR1 and CDR2 sequences are PRHDT and FYEKMQ (reference sequence). V was shortened by 5 bases and J by 8 bases, with 9 bases between the two germline ends. CDR3 nucleotide sequence: TGTGCCAGCAGCCGCCGGGGGGGCTACACCTTC. It encodes CASSRRGGYTF.

The sample holds a few counts of this clone. This sequence joins TRBV6-5 and TRBJ2-5; D might be TRBD1 or TRBD2, each matching 5 bases. V lost 2 bases and J lost 3, with 10 bases in between. The CDR3 is made up of 14 amino acids. Germline lookup yields CDR1 MNHEY and CDR2 SVGAGI. In DNA, the CDR3 is TGTGCCAGCAGTTACGGGGACGTAGAAGAGACCCAGTACTTC. It yields the protein CASSYGDVEETQYF.

The chain carries TRBV18 and TRBJ2-2; no clear D. CDR3 length: 14 amino acids. Germline CDR1 is KGHSH and CDR2 is LQKENI. The ends were cut back, 5 bases at V and 2 bases at J, with 9 bases in the middle. The DNA for the CDR3 is TGTGCCAGCTCAGACTGGGGAAACACCGGGGAGCTGTTTTTT. Protein: CASSDWGNTGELFF.

The rearrangement uses TRBV6-6 and TRBJ1-1; D is ambiguous. Germline CDR1 MNHNY, CDR2 SVGAGI (reference sequence). The CDR3 totals 11 residues. Deletions cut 7 bases from V and 1 base from J, with 4 bases between. CDR3 sequence: CASKENTEAFF. The CDR3 nucleotides are TGTGCCAGCAAAGAGAACACTGAAGCTTTCTTT.

This rearrangement joins TRBV7-6 to TRBJ1-3; 9 bases match TRBD1. The CDR3 loop spans 16 amino acids. Germline CDR1 and CDR2: SGHVS and FNYEAQ. Unmatched junction bases numbered 3, after V lost 2 bases and J lost 1 base. The CDR3 reads CASSLLQGASGNTIYF. The CDR3 DNA is TGTGCCAGCAGCTTATTACAGGGGGCATCTGGAAACACCATATATTTT.

This clone has only one observation. The DNA of the CDR3 is TGCGCCAGCTCCAGCCCCCTATCAGATACGCAGTATTTT. Protein sequence: CASSSPLSDTQYF. This chain uses TRBV10-2 with TRBJ2-3, with D unresolved. This CDR3 spans 13 amino acids. V was pared by 8 bases and J by 4 bases, with 13 bases between. The germline V gene encodes CDR1 WSHSY and CDR2 SAAADI.

This clone was observed once. The chain couples TRBV19 to TRBJ2-3, with 8 bases that match TRBD1. The CDR3 is made up of 15 amino acids. CDR1 LNHDA and CDR2 SQIVND come from the germline V gene (reference sequence). With V trimmed by 7 bases and J by 4 bases, 10 bases remained unmatched. This chain's CDR3 is CASTYRGEPSDTQYF. CDR3 nucleotides: TGTGCCAGTACCTACAGGGGGGAGCCTTCAGATACGCAGTATTTT.

The chain combines TRBV18 with TRBJ2-5; maybe TRBD1 (6 bases). Germline V gene lookup returns CDR1 KGHSH and CDR2 LQKENI. The V end was cut by 4 bases, the J end by 5 bases, with 17 bases between. CDR3 size: 15 residues. CDR3 DNA: TGTGCCAGCTCACACCGGGACATCTCTCGGGAGACCCAGTACTTC. Amino acid sequence: CASSHRDISRETQYF.

The chain links TRBV5-1 to TRBJ1-3, with unresolved D. V shed 1 base and J shed 1 base, with 6 bases lying between them. From germline, CDR1 is SGHRS and CDR2 YFSETQ. The CDR3 is 14 amino acids. The DNA for the CDR3 is TGCGCCAGCAGCTTGCTCGCGTCTGGAAACACCATATATTTT. Translation: CASSLLASGNTIYF.

V and J are TRBV25-1 and TRBJ1-4, with D unresolved. The CDR3 contains 16 residues. CDR1 and CDR2 from the germline V gene are MGHDK and SYGVNS. The germline V and J ends were trimmed by 1 base and 0 bases, with 9 bases remaining between them. The CDR3 nucleotides are TGTGCCAGCAGTGAATCTGGAGGTGCAACTAATGAAAAACTGTTTTTT. It specifies CASSESGGATNEKLFF.